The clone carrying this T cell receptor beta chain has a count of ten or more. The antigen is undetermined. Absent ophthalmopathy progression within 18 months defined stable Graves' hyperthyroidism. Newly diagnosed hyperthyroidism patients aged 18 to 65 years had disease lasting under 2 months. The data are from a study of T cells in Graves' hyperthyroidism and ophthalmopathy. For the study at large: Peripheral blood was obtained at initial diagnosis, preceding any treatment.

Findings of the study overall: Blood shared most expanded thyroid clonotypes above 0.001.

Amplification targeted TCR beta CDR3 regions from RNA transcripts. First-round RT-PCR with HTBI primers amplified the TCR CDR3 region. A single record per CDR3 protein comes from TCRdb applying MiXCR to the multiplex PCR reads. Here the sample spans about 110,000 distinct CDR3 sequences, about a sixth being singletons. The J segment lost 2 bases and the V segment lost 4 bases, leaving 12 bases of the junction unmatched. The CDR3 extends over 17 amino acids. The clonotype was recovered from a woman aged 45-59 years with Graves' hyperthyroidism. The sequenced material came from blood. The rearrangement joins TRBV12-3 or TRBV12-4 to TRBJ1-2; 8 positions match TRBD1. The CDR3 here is CASSSAPQGAPNYGYTF. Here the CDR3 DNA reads TGTGCCAGCAGTTCTGCCCCCCAGGGGGCGCCCAACTATGGCTACACCTTC.